What follows describes a single T cell receptor beta chain. No antigen is known for it. One junction end does not reproduce the germline sequence, and a read error may be involved. These data belong to a study of CD8+CD57+ T cells in acquired aplastic anemia. Overall study context: Sorting CD4+ and CD8+ cells gave DNA averaging approximately 3 ug. Study-wide points: There were 25 to 35 CD8+ CDR3 sequences that occurred in both patients and controls.

Only patients with CD8+CD57+ cell expansion on flow cytometry were chosen for sequencing. Receipt of therapy had not occurred in any patient by the time of blood sampling. The germline gives CDR1 SGHVS, CDR2 FNYEAQ. The CDR3 has 14 residues. Researchers used genomic DNA as the template to profile TCR beta VDJ and CDR3. TCRdb re-called the reads with MiXCR, one entry per CDR3 protein. Here the sample spans about 270,000 distinct CDR3 sequences, roughly 82% being singletons. The chain recombines TRBV7-6 with TRBJ2-5; the D gene is possibly TRBD1 (6 bases). The source material was sorted CD4+, CD8+, or CD8+CD57+ T cells (not recorded which) from PBMCs. The clonotype comes from a human donor with aplastic anemia. The CDR3 bases are TGTGCCAGCAGCTCCACTACAGGGAGAGAAACTCTCTTTTTC. This translates into CASSSTTGRETLFF.